These 11 T cell receptor beta chains share one sample of origin, sequenced in a study of T cells after yellow fever vaccination. TCRdb reprocessed the 5' RACE reads via MiXCR and lists one record per CDR3 protein. The sample lists 350,000 to 450,000 distinct CDR3 sequences; roughly 6.2% were seen once. The sequenced sample was PBMCs, obtained 5 days after the yellow fever booster vaccination. The source of these receptors is a man aged 25 to 40 who received the YFV17D yellow fever vaccine.

This clonotype was seen a handful of times. The rearrangement uses TRBV18 and TRBJ2-3; no reliable D call. The V end lost 4 bases, the J end lost 0 bases, and 11 bases lay between the germline ends. This CDR3 comprises 15 residues. Germline V gene lookup returns CDR1 KGHSH and CDR2 LQKENI. CDR3 sequence: CASSREGRSTDTQYF. Written as DNA, the CDR3 is TGTGCCAGCTCACGGGAAGGCCGTAGCACAGATACGCAGTATTTT.

This clonotype has a handful of counts. The V gene is TRBV27, the J gene TRBJ1-2; D not resolved. V was pared by 2 bases and J by 5 bases, with 12 bases between. The CDR3 contains 14 residues. Germline V gene sequence: CDR1 MNHEY, CDR2 SMNVEV (reference sequence). CDR3 DNA: TGTGCCAGCAGTTTAGGCGGACTCCCATATGGCTACACCTTC. Protein product: CASSLGGLPYGYTF.

In this sample, this clonotype turned up a few times. The chain couples TRBV20-1 to TRBJ2-3, with D perhaps TRBD1 (6 bases). Trimming cost V 5 bases and J 7 bases, with 19 bases left between them. CDR1 is DFQATT and CDR2 is SNEGSKA in the germline V gene (reference sequence). This CDR3 spans 14 amino acids. The CDR3 nucleotides read TGCAGTGCTCCCCCGGGACAAGCCACGTATACGCAGTATTTT. Encoded protein: CSAPPGQATYTQYF.

This clonotype was seen a few times. The CDR3 DNA is TGCGCCAGCAGCTTGTCGGACAATCAGCCCCAGCATTTT. Its protein product is CASSLSDNQPQHF. The J gene is TRBJ1-5, the V gene TRBV5-1, with D hard to call. This CDR3 contains 13 residues. With 1 base removed from V and 3 bases from J, the gap between germline ends came to 5 bases. Germline loops: CDR1 SGHRS, CDR2 YFSETQ. The variable domain in full, with the rest retrieved from reference TRBV5-1 and TRBJ1-5, is KAGVTQTPRYLIKTRGQQVTLSCSPISGHRSVSWYQQTPGQGLQFLFEYFSETQRNKGNFPGRFSGRQFSNSRSEMNVSTLELGDSALYLCASSLSDNQPQHFGDGTRLSIL.

In its sample, this clonotype was seen many times. V gene TRBV20-1 combines with J gene TRBJ1-6; possibly TRBD1 for D (6 bases). V shed 3 bases and J shed 7 bases, with 19 bases lying between them. The CDR3 is made up of 16 amino acids. Germline assignment: CDR1 DFQATT and CDR2 SNEGSKA (reference sequence). The CDR3 bases are TGCAGTGCTAGGTACACAGGGAAGTCCCTGAATTCACCCCTCCACTTT. Translated: CSARYTGKSLNSPLHF.

The chain employs TRBV6-5 and TRBJ2-1; D is ambiguous. The CDR3 loop spans 16 amino acids. V was pared by 0 bases and J by 2 bases, with 11 bases between. In germline, CDR1 is MNHEY, CDR2 SVGAGI. The CDR3 DNA reads TGTGCCAGCAGTTACTCGGTCGGAATTCCCTACAATGAGCAGTTCTTC. It specifies CASSYSVGIPYNEQFF.

At least ten counts were recorded for this clonotype. The J gene is TRBJ2-2, the V gene TRBV27; 12 positions match TRBD2. The CDR3 consists of 18 residues. CDR1 MNHEY and CDR2 SMNVEV come from the germline V gene (reference sequence). The trim removed 0 bases at V and 0 bases at J, leaving 2 bases unmatched. DNA of the CDR3: TGTGCCAGCAGTTTATCCCGACTAGCGGGAGCGAACACCGGGGAGCTGTTTTTT. This codes for CASSLSRLAGANTGELFF.

At least ten counts were recorded for this clonotype. The gene calls are TRBV12-3 or TRBV12-4 and TRBJ2-7; TRBD2 might be the D (5 bases). This CDR3 has 14 residues. V was trimmed by 0 bases and J by 3 bases, leaving 9 bases between them. Written as DNA, the CDR3 is TGTGCCAGCAGTTTAGCGGGAGACATCTACGAGCAGTACTTC. This gives the protein CASSLAGDIYEQYF.

This clonotype showed up just a few times. The V and J genes are TRBV5-1 and TRBJ2-7, with 10 bases aligning to TRBD1. This CDR3 spans 16 amino acids. The junction had 10 bases not matched to a gene; V was cut back by 4 bases and J by 3 bases. CDR1 is SGHRS and CDR2 is YFSETQ in the germline V gene. Here the CDR3 DNA reads TGCGCCAGCAGCCCTAATCGGGGACAGGGGAACTACGAGCAGTACTTC. It specifies CASSPNRGQGNYEQYF. Complete variable domain (other parts from reference TRBV5-1 and TRBJ2-7): KAGVTQTPRYLIKTRGQQVTLSCSPISGHRSVSWYQQTPGQGLQFLFEYFSETQRNKGNFPGRFSGRQFSNSRSEMNVSTLELGDSALYLCASSPNRGQGNYEQYFGPGTRLTVT.

This clonotype was counted at least ten times. This chain uses TRBV7-9 with TRBJ2-5, with TRBD2 matching over 10 bases. Looked up from germline, CDR1 is SEHNR and CDR2 is FQNEAQ (reference sequence). V dropped 0 bases and J dropped 5; count of bases not matched to a gene: 6. The CDR3 covers 16 residues. The CDR3 region has the DNA TGTGCCAGCAGCTTAGCGCAGGGACTAGCGAGGGAGACCCAGTACTTC. Encoded protein: CASSLAQGLARETQYF.

For the CDR3, the DNA is TGTGCCACTGCCCGAGGACAGCTTAACACCGGGGAGCTGTTTTTT. This codes for CATARGQLNTGELFF. The chain uses TRBV19 and TRBJ2-2, with D possibly TRBD1 on 6 matching bases. Germline values: CDR1 LNHDA, CDR2 SQIVND (reference sequence). This CDR3 spans 15 amino acids. The V and J ends lost 10 bases and 2 bases respectively, with 17 bases between them.